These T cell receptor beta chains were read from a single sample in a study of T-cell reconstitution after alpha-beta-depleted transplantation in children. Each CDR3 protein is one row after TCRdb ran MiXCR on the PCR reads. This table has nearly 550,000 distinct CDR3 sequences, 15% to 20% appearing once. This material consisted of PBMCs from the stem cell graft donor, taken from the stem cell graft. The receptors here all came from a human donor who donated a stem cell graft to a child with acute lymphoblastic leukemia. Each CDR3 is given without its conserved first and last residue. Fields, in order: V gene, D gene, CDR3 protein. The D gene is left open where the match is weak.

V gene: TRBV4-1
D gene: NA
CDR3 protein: ASSHGPGYEQY

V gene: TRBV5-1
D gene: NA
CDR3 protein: ASSLDLGVEAF

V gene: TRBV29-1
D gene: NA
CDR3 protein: SVRGQTNTEAF

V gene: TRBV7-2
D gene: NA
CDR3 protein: ASSLDGGETQY

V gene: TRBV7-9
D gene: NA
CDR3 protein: ASSLENSYNEQF

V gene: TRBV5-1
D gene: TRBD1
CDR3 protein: ASSFTTGTEAF

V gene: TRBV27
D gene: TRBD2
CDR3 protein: ASSLLAGGLSYNEQF

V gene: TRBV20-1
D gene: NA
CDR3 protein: SAPNNEQF

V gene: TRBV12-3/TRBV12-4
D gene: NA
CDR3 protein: ASSPRGYTDTQY

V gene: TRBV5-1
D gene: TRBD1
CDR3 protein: ASSLARTGQSNEKLF

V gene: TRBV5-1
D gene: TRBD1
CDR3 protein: ASGQGGNTEAF

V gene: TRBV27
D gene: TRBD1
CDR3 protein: ASTTGGTLQRTQY

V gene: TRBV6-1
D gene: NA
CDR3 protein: ASSDPGSVSTEAF

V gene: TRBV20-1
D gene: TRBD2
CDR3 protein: SASGTSGSGRITDTQY

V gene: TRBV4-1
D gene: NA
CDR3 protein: ASSQADGYEQY

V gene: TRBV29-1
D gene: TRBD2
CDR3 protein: SVVKRESARGYFNEQF

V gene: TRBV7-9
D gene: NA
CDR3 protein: ASSLAPGADTQY

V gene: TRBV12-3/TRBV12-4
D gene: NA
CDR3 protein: ASSIRTTYEQY

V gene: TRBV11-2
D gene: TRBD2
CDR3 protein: ASSQAGLAGGPLNEQF

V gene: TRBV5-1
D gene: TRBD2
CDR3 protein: ASSLDLAGGTKETQY

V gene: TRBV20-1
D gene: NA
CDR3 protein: SATHRRVKYTEAF

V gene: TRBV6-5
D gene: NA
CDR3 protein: ASSYGQSMNTEAF

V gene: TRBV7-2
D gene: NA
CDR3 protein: ASSSDYLSTDTQY

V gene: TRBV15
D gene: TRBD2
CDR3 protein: ATSRDRGLAGAYEQY

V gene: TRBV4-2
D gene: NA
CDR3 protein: ASSPGRLGNEQF

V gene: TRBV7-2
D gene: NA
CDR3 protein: ASRAHGSSYNEQF

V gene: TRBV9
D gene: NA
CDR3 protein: ASSDQSSSYEQY

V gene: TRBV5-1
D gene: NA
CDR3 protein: ASSLVGGGSPLH

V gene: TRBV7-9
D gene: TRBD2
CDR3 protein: ASSLLSGREGRYEQY

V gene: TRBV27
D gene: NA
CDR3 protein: ASRPVGAGSYYGYT

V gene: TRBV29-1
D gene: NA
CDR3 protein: STNTGAPYNEQF

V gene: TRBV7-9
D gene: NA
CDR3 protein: ASSLAGPVPGEQF

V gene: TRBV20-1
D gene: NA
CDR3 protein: SARVVGIGQPQH

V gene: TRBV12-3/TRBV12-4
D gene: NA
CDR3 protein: ASSNRDDRIAEAF

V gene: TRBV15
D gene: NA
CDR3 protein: ATSRAGNTEAF

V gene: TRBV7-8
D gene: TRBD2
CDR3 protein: ASSLSRLAGATGELF

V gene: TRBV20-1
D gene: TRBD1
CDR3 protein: CALDLTTGYLYGYT

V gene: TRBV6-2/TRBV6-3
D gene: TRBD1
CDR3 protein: ASSYWRLFPGQDIGANVLT